This T cell receptor (beta chain) was sequenced for a study of control samples from healthy donors and cancer patients. Method: immunoSEQ multiplex PCR; TCRdb's copy keeps in-frame clones and lacks some. The data contain some 150,000 clones, around 94% of them seen just once; the ten biggest clones take up approximately 14%. The germline V gene encodes CDR1 MNHEY and CDR2 SVGEGT. Trimming removed 2 bases from V and 5 bases from J; junction bases left unmatched: 9. CDR3 length equals 17 residues. This sequence was found in a man aged 55-75 years with colorectal cancer. Material: PBMCs. V and J are TRBV6-2 or TRBV6-3 and TRBJ2-5; TRBD2 aligns across 12 bases. CDR3 nucleotide sequence: TGTGCCAGCAGTTACAGGACTAGCGGGGCGCCTCGGGAGACCCAGTACTTC. It codes for CASSYRTSGAPRETQYF.